In this sample, the clone carrying this T cell receptor beta chain turned up a few times. These data come from a study of blood T cell repertoires in COVID-19. Background on the study: Spain, Italy and the United States supplied samples that represented acute and convalescent COVID-19. T cells, B-cell-depleted T cells, or PBMCs provided the cDNA or gDNA that served as material.

In the original processing: Researchers report that nucleated cell counts were estimated from reference gene primer amplification. Assay used: immunoSEQ multiplex PCR; TCRdb lists only in-frame clones, some missing. V and J calls and clone size are those listed in that table; D and trimming were worked out from the DNA. The data contain 120,000 or so clones, approximately 82% of them seen just once; the ten biggest clones take up 12%. Trimming removed 5 bases from V and 1 base from J, with 14 bases in between. Germline assignment: CDR1 MDHEN and CDR2 SYDVKM. This CDR3 contains 15 residues. The sequencing input was peripheral blood. The chain is built from TRBV28 and TRBJ1-1, with D maybe TRBD1 (5 bases). This TCR was recovered from a man between 60 and 75 years old with acute or convalescent COVID-19. CDR3 sequence (DNA): TGTGCCAGCAGTCCCCCGGGGGATCAGAACACTGAAGCTTTCTTT. This encodes CASSPPGDQNTEAFF.